Listed below are T cell receptor beta chains from one sample, sequenced in a study of blood T cell repertoires in COVID-19. Produced via immunoSEQ multiplex PCR; TCRdb's table is partial and in-frame only. Counted here are 150,000 to 190,000 clones, around 74% occurring once; the ten biggest clones make up roughly 3.6%. The sequencing sample was made of peripheral blood. These receptors all stem from a woman aged 80 or over with acute or convalescent COVID-19. Both conserved end residues are part of each CDR3. A D gene is named only where the DNA matches it firmly. Only part of the rows carry a size: once, few, many, or a class if the clone is expanded.

>NA|NA|TRBV7-2|TRBJ1-1
TGTGCCAGCAGCTTCAGGAACGGCGGGACTGAAGCTTTCTTT
CASSFRNGGTEAFF
>NA|NA|TRBV27|TRBJ1-2
TGTGCCAGCAGTTTCCGGGACAACAGGGGCTACACCTTC
CASSFRDNRGYTF
>NA|NA|TRBV5-4|TRBJ1-2
TGTGCCAGCAGCTTGGGGCCTCTAGGCCCAAGGCCAAACTATGGCTACACCTTC
CASSLGPLGPRPNYGYTF
>NA|NA|TRBV4-3|TRBJ2-2
TGCGCCAGCAGCCAGCAAACAGGGTTGGACACCGGGGAGCTGTTTTTT
CASSQQTGLDTGELFF
>TRBD2|NA|TRBV11-2|TRBJ2-7
TGTGCCAGCAGCCCTCTAGCGGGTTTGAGGGAGCAGTACTTC
CASSPLAGLREQYF
>TRBD2|NA|TRBV6-4|TRBJ2-1
TGTGCCAGCAGTGACACTAGCGGCAATGAGCAGTTCTTC
CASSDTSGNEQFF
>TRBD2|few|TRBV27|TRBJ2-1
TGTGCCAGCAGTTTTGGGCTAGCGGGAGCGAGCGCCTACAATGAGCAGTTCTTC
CASSFGLAGASAYNEQFF
>NA|NA|TRBV7-2|TRBJ2-1
TGTGCCAGCAGCTTAGGAAGCGGACAGAATTACAATGAGCAGTTCTTC
CASSLGSGQNYNEQFF
>NA|NA|TRBV4-2|TRBJ1-2
TGTGCCAGCAGCCAAGGGACAGCTGGAAACTATGGCTACACCTTC
CASSQGTAGNYGYTF
>NA|NA|TRBV7-6|TRBJ1-6
TGTGCCAGCAGCTTAGCGGTTGGGGGGGACTCACCCCTCCACTTT
CASSLAVGGDSPLHF
>TRBD1|NA|TRBV9|TRBJ2-5
TGTGCCAGCAGCGTAGCGACAGGGGCGAAGGAGACCCAGTACTTC
CASSVATGAKETQYF
>NA|NA|TRBV7-2|TRBJ2-5
TGTGCCAGCAGCTTAGTCGCCGGAGGCTTACAAGAGACCCAGTACTTC
CASSLVAGGLQETQYF
>NA|once|TRBV6-5|TRBJ2-3
TGTGCCAGCTCCCCTCGAGATACGCAGTATTTT
CASSPRDTQYF
>TRBD2|NA|TRBV7-2|TRBJ2-1
TGTGCCAGCAGCTTGGGAGGGGAGAATGAGCAGTTCTTC
CASSLGGENEQFF